This T cell receptor beta chain derives from a study of CD8+CD57+ T cells in acquired aplastic anemia. The TCR beta profiling, which covered VDJ combination and CDR3 sequence, was carried out using genomic DNA as the template. From the reads, TCRdb called clonotypes with MiXCR, one entry per CDR3 protein. The table lists some 200,000 distinct CDR3 sequences, around three fifths of them singletons. Remarks on this clonotype: The junction differs from germline at one of its ends, possibly a read error.

Patients who underwent sequencing had shown CD8+CD57+ cell expansion by flow cytometry. Per germline, CDR1 DFQATT and CDR2 SNEGSKA (reference sequence). The CDR3 totals 16 residues. The sequenced sample was sorted CD4+, CD8+, or CD8+CD57+ T cells (not recorded which) from PBMCs. This TCR came from a human donor with aplastic anemia. The chain links TRBV20-1 to TRBJ1-6; tentatively, D is TRBD1 (6 bases). The CDR3 DNA reads TGCAGTGCCAGAGCCGGGGGCAGCTCCTATAATTCACCCCTCCACTTT. Its translation: CSARAGGSSYNSPLHF.